One and the same sample provided the 11 T cell receptor beta chains below, sequenced in a study of response to subunit inactivated influenza vaccine. One entry per CDR3 protein results from TCRdb running MiXCR on the RT-PCR reads. The sample lists about 310,000 distinct CDR3 sequences, 21% occurring once. The sample here was PBMCs from blood, taken approximately 20 months after vaccination. Receptors were obtained from a man aged 50 to 69 who received an inactivated influenza vaccine.

This clonotype has just a few counts. The chain employs TRBV7-6 and TRBJ2-5; TRBD2 is a possible D gene (6 bases). The CDR3 runs to 13 residues. Germline V gene lookup returns CDR1 SGHVS and CDR2 FNYEAQ. V shed 4 bases and J shed 5 bases, with 11 bases lying between them. The CDR3 bases are TGTGCCAGCAGCTCTGGAGGGGTGGAGACCCAGTACTTC. This sequence encodes CASSSGGVETQYF.

This clonotype was seen ten or more times. The J gene is TRBJ1-1, the V gene TRBV19; TRBD1 aligns across 7 bases. From germline, CDR1 is LNHDA and CDR2 SQIVND (reference sequence). V shed 6 bases and J 5 bases; nucleotides not matched to a gene: 12. CDR3 length equals 15 residues. The CDR3 spells CASRLPQGRGTEAFF. The CDR3 DNA reads as TGTGCCAGTAGACTTCCACAGGGGAGAGGTACTGAAGCTTTCTTT.

This rearrangement joins TRBV4-1 to TRBJ2-3, with 7 bases fitting TRBD2. The CDR3 runs 16 residues. Germline CDR1 is MGHRA and CDR2 is YSYEKL. The J segment lost 2 bases and the V segment lost 3 bases, leaving 8 bases of the junction unmatched. CDR3: CASSQGLAATTDTQYF. The CDR3 DNA sequence: TGCGCCAGCAGCCAGGGCCTAGCGGCGACCACAGATACGCAGTATTTT.

This clonotype has just a few counts. The CDR3 region has the DNA TGTGCCATTACCTCTTCCGGGACAGGCTATGGCTACACCTTC. Translation: CAITSSGTGYGYTF. The V call is TRBV10-3, the J call TRBJ1-2; 8 bases line up with TRBD1. CDR1 and CDR2 (germline): ENHRY, SYGVKD. Trimming took 9 bases from V and 4 from J; bases not matched to a gene: 10. The CDR3 has 14 amino acids.

The rearrangement joins TRBV4-1 to TRBJ1-2; D may be TRBD1 (6 bases). This CDR3 is 14 amino acids long. Germline V gene lookup returns CDR1 MGHRA and CDR2 YSYEKL. Trimming cost V 1 base and J 7 bases, with 13 bases left between them. CDR3 sequence (DNA): TGCGCCAGCAGCCAAGTGCAGGGGCTGGGTGGCTACACCTTC. Translated, it gives CASSQVQGLGGYTF.

This clonotype turned up a few times. J is TRBJ1-4 and V is TRBV7-9, with D hard to call. Trimming took off 1 base at V and 0 bases at J, with 12 bases between the two ends. The CDR3 loop spans 17 amino acids. Looked up from germline, CDR1 is SEHNR and CDR2 is FQNEAQ (reference sequence). CDR3 nucleotide sequence: TGTGCCAGCAGCTTAGGGGGAACGACAACAACTAATGAAAAACTGTTTTTT. This codes for CASSLGGTTTTNEKLFF.

This clonotype was seen a few times. The chain combines TRBV7-8 with TRBJ2-1, with D possibly matching TRBD1 (6 bases). Trimming removed 1 base at V and 4 bases at J, with 8 bases between. Germline-derived CDR1 and CDR2 are SGHVS and FQNEAQ. This CDR3 comprises 14 residues. The CDR3 nucleotides are TGTGCCAGCAGCTTAGGGGACACATACAATGAGCAGTTCTTC. This gives the protein CASSLGDTYNEQFF.

In this sample, this clonotype turned up many times. The chain joins TRBV19 to TRBJ1-5; 9 bases line up with TRBD1. Per germline, CDR1 LNHDA and CDR2 SQIVND (reference sequence). J was trimmed by 4 bases and V by 5 bases; bases with no gene match: 12. The CDR3 covers 17 residues. This CDR3 reads CASSRTGTGLKNQPQHF. The DNA for the CDR3 is TGTGCCAGTAGTCGGACCGGGACAGGGCTAAAGAATCAGCCCCAGCATTTT.

The rearrangement uses TRBV4-3 and TRBJ1-2; no definite D call. The germline V and J ends were trimmed by 1 base and 4 bases, with 10 bases remaining between them. This CDR3 has 14 residues. Looked up from germline, CDR1 is LGHNA and CDR2 is YSLEER. The CDR3 nucleotides are TGCGCCAGCAGCCAAGCGTCTCAGCTCTATGGCTACACCTTC. Encoded protein: CASSQASQLYGYTF.

The gene calls are TRBV7-2 and TRBJ2-1; 8 bases map to TRBD2. Trimming at V came to 8 bases and at J to 2 bases, leaving 8 bases not matched to a gene. CDR3 length: 15 residues. The V gene's germline CDR1 is SGHTA and CDR2 FQGNSA. The CDR3 DNA sequence: TGTGCCAGCCAAGCTGGCGGGAGGCCCTACAATGAGCAGTTCTTC. Its protein product is CASQAGGRPYNEQFF.

The chain is built from TRBV24-1 and TRBJ2-2; tentative D call: TRBD1 (5 bases). Trimming shortened V by 4 bases and J by 3 bases, and 17 bases separated the two germline ends. The CDR3 covers 17 residues. The germline V gene encodes CDR1 KGHDR and CDR2 SFDVKD. CDR3 region: CATSDPSGSEYTGELFF. The CDR3 coding sequence is TGTGCCACCAGTGACCCCTCAGGGTCGGAGTACACCGGGGAGCTGTTTTTT.